Listed below are T cell receptor beta chains from one sample, sequenced in a study of cytomegalovirus exposure and HLA in healthy donors. The data were produced by immunoSEQ multiplex PCR, yet TCRdb's version contains in-frame clones alone and is incomplete. Among 120,000 or so clones listed, over 9.5% were seen once. Material: PBMCs. These receptor sequences come from a woman younger than 35 in good health and CMV-seropositive. Each CDR3 is given with its conserved first and last residue. Fields, in order: CDR3 length, J gene, clone size, V gene, D gene, CDR3 protein, CDR3 DNA. D genes are given only for firm matches. Size is omitted from some rows. Given values are once, few, many or a class for expanded clones.

>11|TRBJ1-1|few|TRBV10-3|.
CASTGNTEAFF
TGTGCCAGTACGGGAAACACTGAAGCTTTCTTT
>13|TRBJ2-6|many|TRBV6-1|.
CASRSSGANVLTF
TGTGCCAGCAGGAGCTCTGGGGCCAACGTCCTGACTTTC
>14|TRBJ2-5|.|TRBV14|TRBD1
CASSPRTGQETQYF
TGTGCCAGCAGCCCCCGGACAGGCCAAGAGACCCAGTACTTC
>12|TRBJ2-3|few|TRBV4-2|.
CASTSKPDTQYF
TGTGCCAGCACCTCTAAACCAGATACGCAGTATTTT
>12|TRBJ2-1|few|TRBV29-1|.
CSVPHNYNEQFF
TGCAGCGTTCCCCACAACTACAATGAGCAGTTCTTC
>14|TRBJ2-2|few|TRBV4-2|.
CASSMPGDTGELFF
TGTGCCAGCAGTATGCCGGGAGACACCGGGGAGCTGTTTTTT
>15|TRBJ2-7|.|TRBV14|.
CASSQLQREWGEQYF
TGTGCCAGCAGCCAATTACAACGGGAGTGGGGCGAGCAGTACTTC
>12|TRBJ1-2|.|TRBV29-1|.
CSVGGAVYGYTF
TGCAGCGTGGGAGGGGCAGTCTATGGCTACACCTTC
>18|TRBJ1-2|few|TRBV6-1|.
CASSEKPQRGATIRGYTF
TGTGCCAGCAGCGAAAAACCACAGCGGGGGGCTACTATCCGTGGCTACACCTTC
>14|TRBJ2-5|.|TRBV2|TRBD2
CASLTSGEEETQYF
TGTGCCAGCCTGACTAGCGGGGAAGAAGAGACCCAGTACTTC
>11|TRBJ2-1|.|TRBV18|.
CASSPNNEQFF
TGTGCCAGCTCCCCCAACAATGAGCAGTTCTTC
>15|TRBJ1-6|.|TRBV13|TRBD1
CASSLGTGPGSPLHF
TGTGCCAGCAGCTTGGGGACAGGGCCGGGATCACCCCTCCACTTT
>16|TRBJ2-3|few|TRBV28|.
CASSSPDWARVDTQYF
TGTGCCAGCAGTTCTCCGGACTGGGCGAGGGTGGATACGCAGTATTTT
>14|TRBJ2-7|.|TRBV25-1|.
CASSEIGVAYEQYF
TGTGCCAGCAGTGAAATAGGGGTCGCCTACGAGCAGTACTTC
>14|TRBJ2-7|few|TRBV29-1|TRBD2
CSAEGSSGAYEQYF
TGCAGCGCCGAGGGGTCTAGCGGGGCCTACGAGCAGTACTTC
>15|TRBJ1-1|.|TRBV19|TRBD1
CASSIEGDRGTEAFF
TGTGCCAGTAGTATAGAGGGGGACAGGGGAACTGAAGCTTTCTTT
>16|TRBJ1-1|few|TRBV19|TRBD1
CASQPGGRYFDTEAFF
TGTGCCAGTCAGCCAGGGGGCAGGTATTTCGACACTGAAGCTTTCTTT
>14|TRBJ2-3|.|TRBV5-4|.
CASSPGGSTDTQYF
TGTGCCAGCAGCCCCGGCGGGAGCACAGATACGCAGTATTTT
>15|TRBJ1-3|few|TRBV6-1|.
CASSEAVRVGNTIYF
TGTGCCAGCAGTGAAGCTGTCCGGGTTGGAAACACCATATATTTT
>12|TRBJ2-7|few|TRBV28|.
CASSLGGYEQYF
TGTGCCAGCAGTTTGGGGGGTTACGAGCAGTACTTC
>12|TRBJ1-5|few|TRBV15|.
CATSRDYLAQHF
TGTGCCACCAGCAGAGACTATTTGGCCCAGCATTTT
>20|TRBJ2-1|.|TRBV19|TRBD2
CASSPGLAGFGGSSYNEQFF
TGTGCCAGTAGTCCTGGACTAGCGGGTTTTGGTGGTAGCTCCTACAATGAGCAGTTCTTC
>14|TRBJ2-1|few|TRBV9|TRBD1
CASSATYRGGEQFF
TGTGCCAGCAGCGCAACCTACAGGGGCGGAGAGCAGTTCTTC
>16|TRBJ2-1|.|TRBV5-1|TRBD2
CASSLVPSGSYNEQFF
TGCGCCAGCAGCTTGGTGCCTAGCGGGAGCTACAATGAGCAGTTCTTC
>13|TRBJ1-1|.|TRBV19|.
CASRWGGNTEAFF
TGTGCCAGTAGATGGGGGGGGAACACTGAAGCTTTCTTT
>14|TRBJ2-1|.|TRBV5-1|.
CASTGTQEYNEQFF
TGCGCCAGCACCGGGACTCAGGAGTACAATGAGCAGTTCTTC
>17|TRBJ2-3|.|TRBV27|TRBD2
CARIRLVASGSTDTQYF
TGTGCCAGGATCCGTTTGGTGGCTAGCGGTAGCACAGATACGCAGTATTTT
>14|TRBJ2-6|.|TRBV19|.
CATKQGGGANVLTF
TGTGCCACTAAACAGGGTGGAGGGGCCAACGTCCTGACTTTC
>15|TRBJ2-5|.|TRBV5-1|.
CASSLFGGRGETQYF
TGCGCCAGCAGCTTGTTCGGGGGGCGCGGAGAGACCCAGTACTTC
>15|TRBJ1-1|few|TRBV28|.
CASFPSVGGGTEAFF
TGTGCCAGCTTTCCATCCGTCGGGGGAGGGACTGAAGCTTTCTTT
>14|TRBJ1-1|.|TRBV5-1|.
CASSSLQGNTEAFF
TGCGCCAGCAGCTCCTTACAGGGGAACACTGAAGCTTTCTTT
>16|TRBJ2-3|.|TRBV10-3|TRBD1
CAISESPAGGADTQYF
TGTGCCATCAGTGAGTCACCGGCAGGGGGCGCGGATACGCAGTATTTT
>15|TRBJ1-2|.|TRBV7-9|.
CASSLDLRLNYGYTF
TGTGCCAGCAGCTTAGATCTCAGACTTAACTATGGCTACACCTTC
>14|TRBJ2-3|.|TRBV18|.
CASSRVPSTDTQYF
TGTGCCAGCTCCCGGGTTCCTAGCACAGATACGCAGTATTTT
>11|TRBJ1-2|few|TRBV18|.
CASSLREGYTF
TGTGCCAGCTCACTCAGGGAAGGCTACACCTTC
>15|TRBJ1-5|few|TRBV29-1|.
CSVADGIIGNQPQHF
TGCAGCGTAGCGGACGGCATTATAGGCAATCAGCCCCAGCATTTT
>14|TRBJ2-7|.|TRBV28|TRBD2
CASSRLAGNYEQYF
TGTGCCAGCAGCCGACTAGCGGGAAACTACGAGCAGTACTTC
>17|TRBJ1-3|few|TRBV11-2|.
CASRHSGGENSGNTIYF
TGTGCCAGCAGACATTCTGGGGGGGAAAACTCTGGAAACACCATATATTTT
>14|TRBJ1-3|few|TRBV5-6|.
CASSLAGNGNTIYF
TGTGCCAGCAGCTTGGCAGGGAATGGAAACACCATATATTTT
>14|TRBJ2-7|few|TRBV5-4|.
CASKTAINSYEQYF
TGTGCCAGCAAAACAGCAATCAACTCCTACGAGCAGTACTTC
>12|TRBJ1-2|.|TRBV7-2|.
CASSLYTGGYTF
TGTGCCAGCAGCTTGTATACCGGTGGCTACACCTTC
>13|TRBJ1-3|.|TRBV28|.
CASRESSGNTIYF
TGTGCCAGCAGGGAGTCCTCTGGAAACACCATATATTTT
>10|TRBJ1-1|.|TRBV7-9|.
CATRQERAFF
TGTGCCACCAGACAGGAGCGAGCTTTCTTT
>14|TRBJ1-1|.|TRBV7-2|.
CASSLSGVNTEAFF
TGTGCCAGCAGCTTGTCAGGGGTCAACACTGAAGCTTTCTTT
>15|TRBJ2-2|.|TRBV6-5|TRBD2
CASRSGSTNTGELFF
TGTGCCAGCAGGAGCGGGAGTACGAACACCGGGGAGCTGTTTTTT
>18|TRBJ2-1|few|TRBV4-2|TRBD2
CASSQEGGLAGSYNEQFF
TGTGCCAGCAGCCAAGAAGGGGGACTAGCGGGATCCTACAATGAGCAGTTCTTC
>10|TRBJ2-4|few|TRBV2|TRBD1
CASKWDREYF
TGTGCCAGCAAATGGGACAGAGAGTACTTC
>19|TRBJ2-1|few|TRBV10-3|TRBD2
CAISEGSSGHRRTYNEQFF
TGTGCCATCAGTGAGGGGTCTAGCGGGCACCGAAGGACCTACAATGAGCAGTTCTTC
>14|TRBJ2-7|.|TRBV13|TRBD2
CASSLSGSSYEQYF
TGCGCCAGCAGCCTTAGCGGGAGCTCCTACGAGCAGTACTTC
>17|TRBJ2-1|.|TRBV13|.
CASSSRADLRAYNEQFF
TGTGCCAGCAGTTCTAGAGCGGACCTTCGCGCCTACAATGAGCAGTTCTTC
>14|TRBJ1-3|.|TRBV6-6|.
CASSPVSSGNTIYF
TGTGCCAGCAGCCCAGTCAGCTCTGGAAACACCATATATTTT
>15|TRBJ1-5|.|TRBV19|.
CASSIGQYSNQPQHF
TGTGCCAGTAGTATAGGACAGTATAGCAATCAGCCCCAGCATTTT
>13|TRBJ2-7|few|TRBV25-1|TRBD1
CASQTGAYYEQYF
TGTGCCAGTCAGACAGGGGCCTACTACGAGCAGTACTTC